This entry lists 4 T cell receptor beta chains sequenced from one sample in a study of cytotoxic CD8 clonotypes in ibrutinib-treated CLL. Profiling relied on immunoSEQ multiplex PCR, and the TCRdb table lists in-frame clones only, not all of them. The repertoire holds approximately 74,000 clones, with around 80% as singletons. This specimen was PBMCs, taken at disease progression, from a patient treated with ibrutinib. The receptors come from a human donor with chronic lymphocytic leukemia.

The genes are TRBV13 and TRBJ2-7; D is undetermined. V dropped 5 bases and J dropped 4 bases, with 12 bases sitting between them. This CDR3 is built from 13 residues. The germline CDR1 and CDR2 sequences are PRHDT and FYEKMQ (reference sequence). The CDR3 protein is CASSPPVVYEQYF. CDR3 DNA sequence: TGTGCCAGCAGCCCCCCCGTGGTGTACGAGCAGTACTTC.

In this sample, this clone turned up a few times. This chain uses TRBV19 with TRBJ1-1; D not certain. This CDR3 is 13 amino acids long. V was cut by 7 bases and J by 1 base, with 10 bases left in between. Germline CDR1 is LNHDA and CDR2 is SQIVND (reference sequence). CDR3: CASTPGWNTEAFF. The CDR3 region has the DNA TGTGCCAGTACCCCAGGATGGAACACTGAAGCTTTCTTT.

The CDR3 sequence is CASSQRDVAVAGISYEQYF. In nucleotides, the CDR3 is TGCGCCAGCAGCCAACGCGACGTGGCGGTAGCGGGTATCTCCTACGAGCAGTACTTC. The V call is TRBV4-1, the J call TRBJ2-7, with 7 bases fitting TRBD2. V shed 2 bases, J shed 0 bases, and the junction held 16 bases outside the gene matches. The CDR3 spans 19 residues. Germline V gene data show CDR1 as MGHRA and CDR2 as YSYEKL.

The table lists this clone with a count of one. The junction departs from the called germline gene at one end, perhaps through a read error. The chain joins TRBV10-3 to TRBJ2-7, with D unresolved. The CDR3 has 14 residues. Germline-derived CDR1 and CDR2 are ENHRY and SYGVKD. CDR3 amino acids: CAISESTSSLEKSF. For the CDR3, the DNA is TGTGCCATCAGTGAGTCGACTTCGTCGTTGGAAAAAAGCTTC.